This T cell receptor beta chain was found in a study of cytotoxic CD8 clonotypes in ibrutinib-treated CLL. The overall study: IGHV unmutated 17 to 18; relapsed/refractory 11; treatment-naive roughly 14.

Target depth was 1 in 200,000 to 1 in 1 million T cells, about 10x per clonotype. TCRdb's table, derived via immunoSEQ multiplex PCR, lists solely in-frame clones and lacks some. This sample has some 150,000 clones, with approximately 77% found just once. This clonotype originated in a human donor with chronic lymphocytic leukemia. The sample in question was PBMCs, obtained after 12 months of ibrutinib treatment.

CDR3: CASSQGLSLETQYF. In DNA form, the CDR3 reads TGTGCCAGCAGTCAGGGTTTATCTCTTGAGACCCAGTACTTC. This rearrangement joins TRBV6-5 to TRBJ2-5, with a possible D match to TRBD1 (5 bases). CDR1 is MNHEY, CDR2 SVGAGI, per germline. V lost 5 bases, J lost 5 bases, and 15 bases lay in between. The CDR3 extends over 14 amino acids.